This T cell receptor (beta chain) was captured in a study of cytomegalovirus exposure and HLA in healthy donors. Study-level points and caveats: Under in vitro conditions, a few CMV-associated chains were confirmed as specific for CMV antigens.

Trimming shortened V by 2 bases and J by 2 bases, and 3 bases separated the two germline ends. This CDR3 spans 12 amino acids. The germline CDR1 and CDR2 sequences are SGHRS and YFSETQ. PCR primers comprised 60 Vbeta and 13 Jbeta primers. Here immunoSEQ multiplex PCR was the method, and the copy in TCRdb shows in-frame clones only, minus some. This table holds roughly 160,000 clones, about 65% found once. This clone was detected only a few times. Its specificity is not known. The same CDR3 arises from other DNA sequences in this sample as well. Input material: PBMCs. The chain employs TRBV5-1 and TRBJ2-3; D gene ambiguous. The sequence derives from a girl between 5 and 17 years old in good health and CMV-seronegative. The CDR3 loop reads CASSFNTDTQYF. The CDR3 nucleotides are TGCGCCAGCAGCTTCAACACAGATACGCAGTATTTT.